One and the same sample provided the 5 T cell receptor beta chains below, sequenced in a study of cytomegalovirus exposure and HLA in healthy donors. Generated by immunoSEQ multiplex PCR, the TCRdb table keeps only in-frame clones and is missing some. The sample lists about 120,000 clones, 70% to 90% seen once, with approximately 2% in the top ten. The specimen was PBMCs. These receptors all stem from a young woman in good health and CMV-seronegative.

The chain combines TRBV29-1 with TRBJ1-1, with D unresolved. V lost 4 bases, J lost 2 bases, and 8 bases lay in between. Germline assignment: CDR1 SQVTM and CDR2 ANQGSEA. CDR3 size: 12 residues. CDR3 sequence reads: CSVAGFNTEAFF. CDR3 bases: TGCAGCGTTGCAGGCTTTAACACTGAAGCTTTCTTT.

The chain employs TRBV27 and TRBJ1-1; D call uncertain. Trimming removed 7 bases at V and 1 base at J, with 4 bases between. Per germline, CDR1 MNHEY and CDR2 SMNVEV (reference sequence). The CDR3 runs 11 residues. The DNA of the CDR3 is TGTGCCAGCACCAAGAACACTGAAGCTTTCTTT. It codes for CASTKNTEAFF.

V and J are TRBV30 and TRBJ1-1, with D tentatively TRBD1 (6 bases). The germline V gene encodes CDR1 GTSNPN and CDR2 SVGIG (reference sequence). V lost 3 bases and J lost 3, with 11 bases in between. CDR3 length: 13 residues. DNA for the CDR3: TGTGCCTGGAGCGCGCAGGGGCACACTGAAGCTTTCTTT. Translating it yields CAWSAQGHTEAFF.

The chain links TRBV11-3 to TRBJ1-4, with 7 bases that match TRBD1. V gave up 5 bases and J gave up 8 bases; unmatched junction bases: 14. Germline CDR1 and CDR2: SGHNT and YENEEA. The CDR3 consists of 16 residues. The CDR3 sequence is CASSPYRTGGVEKLFF. Here the CDR3 DNA reads TGTGCCAGCAGCCCCTACCGGACAGGAGGCGTCGAAAAACTGTTTTTT. Full variable domain (outside the CDR3, taken from reference TRBV11-3 and TRBJ1-4): EAGVVQSPRYKIIEKKQPVAFWCNPISGHNTLYWYLQNLGQGPELLIRYENEEAVDDSQLPKDRFSAERLKGVDSTLKIQPAELGDSAVYLCASSPYRTGGVEKLFFGSGTQLSVL.

The chain is built from TRBV9 and TRBJ1-3, with 8 nucleotides matching TRBD1. Germline loops: CDR1 SGDLS, CDR2 YYNGEE. J gave up 4 bases and V 4 bases, and 7 bases lay outside the gene matches. This CDR3 is built from 15 residues. CDR3 sequence: CASSNSGGLGNTIYF. The CDR3 nucleotides read TGTGCCAGCAGCAACTCAGGGGGCCTAGGAAACACCATATATTTT.